The clone carrying this TCR beta chain occurred many times. Antigen unknown. The data originate from a study of T cells in Graves' hyperthyroidism and ophthalmopathy. The study's findings and limits: Ophthalmopathy onset followed model prediction by a median approximately seven months.

Amplified regions were TCR beta CDR3 sequences from RNA transcripts. HTBI primers drove first-round RT-PCR of the TCR CDR3. TCRdb re-derived calls from the multiplex PCR reads in MiXCR, one entry per CDR3 protein. The sample lists nearly 600,000 distinct CDR3 sequences; approximately 15% were seen once. The CDR3 totals 15 residues. Germline-derived CDR1 and CDR2 are SGHAT and FQNNGV. Trimming pared 1 base from V and 2 bases from J, leaving 8 bases between. This clonotype was sampled from a woman younger than 30 with Graves' ophthalmopathy. The V call is TRBV11-2, the J call TRBJ1-4; no definite D call. The specimen sequenced was blood. The CDR3 nucleotides read TGTGCCAGCAGCTTAGTCGGGTTTACTAATGAAAAACTGTTTTTT. Amino acids: CASSLVGFTNEKLFF.